The clone carrying this T cell receptor beta chain was detected only once. Its antigen is not known. The record originates from a study of early stage breast cancer tumors. Study-wide findings and caveats: Most shared enriched TCRB sequences were commonly generated ones. In about 85% of the 16 patients, blood comparison separated tumor from normal breast.

Assay used: immunoSEQ multiplex PCR; TCRdb lists only in-frame clones, some missing. The table shows tens of thousands of clones, with 70% to 80% occurring only once. This CDR3 spans 16 amino acids. CDR1 SEHNR and CDR2 FQNEAQ come from the germline V gene (reference sequence). Trimming removed 5 bases from V and 0 bases from J, with 16 bases in between. This TCR came from a person between 60 and 69 years old with breast cancer. The source material was blood. The rearrangement links TRBV7-9 to TRBJ1-1, with D maybe TRBD1 (5 bases). The CDR3 sequence: CASSPDSGDVNTEAFF. The CDR3 coding sequence is TGTGCCAGCAGCCCTGACTCGGGGGACGTGAACACTGAAGCTTTCTTT.